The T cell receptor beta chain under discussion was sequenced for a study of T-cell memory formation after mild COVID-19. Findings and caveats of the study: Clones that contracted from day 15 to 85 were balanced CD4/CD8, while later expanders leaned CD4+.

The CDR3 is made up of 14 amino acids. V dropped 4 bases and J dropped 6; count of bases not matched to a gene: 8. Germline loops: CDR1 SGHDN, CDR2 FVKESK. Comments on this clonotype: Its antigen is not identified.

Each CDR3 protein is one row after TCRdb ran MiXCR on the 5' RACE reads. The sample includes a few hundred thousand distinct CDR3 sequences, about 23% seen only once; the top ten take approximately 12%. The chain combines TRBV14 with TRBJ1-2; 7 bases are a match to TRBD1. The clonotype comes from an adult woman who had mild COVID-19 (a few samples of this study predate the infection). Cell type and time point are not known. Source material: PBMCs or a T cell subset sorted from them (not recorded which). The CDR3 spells CASSRYGDRHGYTF. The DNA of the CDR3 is TGTGCCAGCAGCCGCTATGGGGACAGACATGGCTACACCTTC.